A single sample gave rise to the 31 T cell receptor beta chains below, sequenced in a study of T cells in Graves' hyperthyroidism and ophthalmopathy. TCR beta CDR3 regions were amplified from RNA. Carried out on the TCR CDR3, a first-round RT-PCR used the HTBI primer set. In TCRdb, the multiplex PCR reads were re-called with MiXCR into one record per CDR3 protein. The sample contains some 440,000 distinct CDR3 sequences, 15% to 18% of which appear only once. The sequenced material came from blood. The origin of the receptors is a woman aged 18-29 years with Graves' hyperthyroidism.

Note on this clonotype: This clone may be a read error of a much larger clone one base away. The gene calls are TRBV11-2 and TRBJ1-6; no reliable D call. Germline V gene data show CDR1 as SGHAT and CDR2 as FQNNGV. This CDR3 comprises 14 residues. The CDR3 spells CAGSLVGQNSPLHF. Here the CDR3 DNA reads TGTGCCGGCAGCTTAGTGGGTCAGAATTCACCCCTCCACTTT. Complete variable domain (other parts from reference TRBV11-2 and TRBJ1-6): EAGVAQSPRYKIIEKRQSVAFWCNPISGHATLYWYQQILGQGPKLLIQFQNNGVVDDSQLPKDRFSAERLKGVDSTLKIQPAKLEDSAVYLCAGSLVGQNSPLHFGNGTRLTVT.

The V gene is TRBV5-6, the J gene TRBJ1-1; D gene unclear. V was pared by 0 bases and J by 7 bases, with 13 bases between. The germline gives CDR1 SGHDT, CDR2 YYEEEE. The CDR3 loop spans 14 amino acids. CDR3 protein: CASSLGPAKSEAFF. The CDR3 DNA is TGTGCCAGCAGCTTGGGGCCAGCTAAGAGTGAAGCTTTCTTT.

The chain combines TRBV6-5 with TRBJ1-4; D is perhaps TRBD1 (5 bases). CDR1 is MNHEY and CDR2 is SVGAGI in the germline V gene. This CDR3 comprises 14 residues. V was cut by 2 bases and J by 13 bases, with 17 bases left in between. This CDR3 is CASSYRGIDEGLFF. In DNA form, the CDR3 reads TGTGCCAGCAGTTACCGGGGGATCGACGAGGGACTGTTTTTT.

The chain is built from TRBV29-1 and TRBJ2-7; 7 bases line up with TRBD1. The CDR3 spans 13 residues. The V gene's germline CDR1 is SQVTM and CDR2 ANQGSEA. The trim removed 4 bases at V and 0 bases at J, leaving 3 bases unmatched. The DNA of the CDR3 is TGCAGCGTTGCGGGACAGACCTCCTACGAGCAGTACTTC. Translating it yields CSVAGQTSYEQYF.

The rearrangement joins TRBV7-2 to TRBJ2-1; TRBD1 might be the D (6 bases). CDR1 SGHTA and CDR2 FQGNSA come from the germline V gene. The CDR3 is 18 amino acids. V was clipped by 6 bases and J by 1 base, with 22 bases between them. Here the CDR3 reads CASSYTGTSRTSYNEQFF. Written as DNA, the CDR3 is TGTGCCAGCAGTTACACCGGGACATCACGGACTTCCTACAATGAGCAGTTCTTC. The full variable domain, with the rest looked up from reference TRBV7-2 and TRBJ2-1, is GAGVSQSPSNKVTEKGKDVELRCDPISGHTALYWYRQSLGQGLEFLIYFQGNSAPDKSGLPSDRFSAERTGGSVSTLTIQRTQQEDSAVYLCASSYTGTSRTSYNEQFFGPGTRLTVL.

This clonotype was recorded at least ten times. This rearrangement joins TRBV2 to TRBJ2-1; perhaps TRBD2 as D (6 bases). Germline CDR1 is SNHLY and CDR2 is FYNNEI. V was shortened by 7 bases and J by 0 bases, with 13 bases between the two germline ends. CDR3 length: 15 amino acids. The CDR3 protein is CASMEDGSSYNEQFF. Here the CDR3 DNA reads TGTGCCAGCATGGAGGACGGGAGCTCCTACAATGAGCAGTTCTTC.

This chain joins TRBV19 and TRBJ1-1; D not resolved. This CDR3 region has 14 residues. The ends were cut back, 5 bases at V and 6 bases at J, with 16 bases in the middle. Looked up from germline, CDR1 is LNHDA and CDR2 is SQIVND (reference sequence). DNA of the CDR3: TGTGCCAGTAGTGATGGGCCCCAGCAAGCTGAAGCTTTCTTT. Translated, it gives CASSDGPQQAEAFF.

The chain employs TRBV19 and TRBJ1-1; no firm D call. The CDR3 sequence is 13 residues long. The germline V gene has CDR1 LNHDA and CDR2 SQIVND (reference sequence). V was pared by 2 bases and J by 8 bases, with 12 bases between. The CDR3 spells CASSIPGHREAFF. In nucleotides, the CDR3 is TGTGCCAGTAGTATACCGGGCCACCGCGAAGCTTTCTTT.

On this clonotype itself: Sequence at one end of the junction differs from germline and may be a read error. This chain links TRBV11-3 with TRBJ2-1, with D maybe TRBD1 (10 bases). The CDR3 covers 21 residues. Germline V CDR1 and CDR2: SGHNT, YENEEA. The CDR3, as DNA: TGTGCCAGCAGCCGGACAGGGGGGTTTAGCGGGAGCCCTAGCTCCCACAATGAGCAGTTCTTC. This gives the protein CASSRTGGFSGSPSSHNEQFF.

This clonotype was detected ten times or more. J is TRBJ1-6 and V is TRBV28; no definite D call. V lost 11 bases, J lost 5 bases, and 16 bases lay in between. The V gene's germline CDR1 is MDHEN and CDR2 SYDVKM. The CDR3 length is 14 residues. CDR3 sequence: CAAKQRRDNSPLHF. The DNA for the CDR3 is TGTGCCGCAAAACAAAGACGCGATAATTCACCCCTCCACTTT.

This clonotype showed up many times. This chain links TRBV7-8 with TRBJ2-3, with a possible D match to TRBD2 (5 bases). This CDR3 contains 16 residues. Germline-derived CDR1 and CDR2 are SGHVS and FQNEAQ. V shed 5 bases and J shed 0 bases, with 15 bases lying between them. For the CDR3, the DNA is TGTGCCAGCAGCCCCCGGGATAGCAGTAGCACAGATACGCAGTATTTT. It encodes CASSPRDSSSTDTQYF.

This chain links TRBV6-1 with TRBJ2-5, with TRBD1 matching 8 bases. Germline loops: CDR1 MNHNS, CDR2 SASEGT. This CDR3 contains 14 residues. V lost 8 bases to trimming and J lost 1 base; unmatched junction nucleotides: 6. This CDR3 reads CASSKGTGQETQYF. CDR3 sequence (DNA): TGTGCCAGCTCTAAGGGGACAGGCCAAGAGACCCAGTACTTC.

Many counts were recorded for this clonotype. The chain employs TRBV5-1 and TRBJ2-3, with D hard to call. V gave up 1 base and J gave up 8 bases, with 8 bases separating them. The germline V gene has CDR1 SGHRS and CDR2 YFSETQ. The CDR3 is 12 amino acids. The CDR3 here is CASSLHAGTQYF. In DNA, the CDR3 is TGCGCCAGCAGCTTGCACGCCGGTACGCAGTATTTT. The full variable domain, in which reference TRBV5-1 and TRBJ2-3 provide the parts outside the CDR3, is KAGVTQTPRYLIKTRGQQVTLSCSPISGHRSVSWYQQTPGQGLQFLFEYFSETQRNKGNFPGRFSGRQFSNSRSEMNVSTLELGDSALYLCASSLHAGTQYFGPGTRLTVL.

The gene calls are TRBV11-2 and TRBJ2-2, with a tentative D call TRBD1 (5 bases). The germline V gene has CDR1 SGHAT and CDR2 FQNNGV. V lost 2 bases and J 6 bases, leaving 19 bases between the germline ends. This CDR3 has 17 residues. Here the CDR3 reads CASSLSRQGEWAGELFF. The CDR3 nucleotides read TGTGCCAGCAGCTTATCTCGTCAGGGCGAATGGGCCGGGGAGCTGTTTTTT.

This clonotype was detected many times. The rearrangement links TRBV11-3 to TRBJ2-2, with unresolved D. Germline V CDR1 and CDR2: SGHNT, YENEEA. V lost 7 bases and J 2 bases, leaving 8 bases between the germline ends. CDR3 length: 13 residues. The DNA for the CDR3 is TGTGCCAGCACGGGCCGAAACACCGGGGAGCTGTTTTTT. Translated: CASTGRNTGELFF.

This clonotype was observed at least ten times. The chain is built from TRBV20-1 and TRBJ2-5; 12 bases agree with TRBD2. In germline, CDR1 is DFQATT, CDR2 SNEGSKA (reference sequence). With V trimmed by 5 bases and J by 2 bases, 6 bases remained unmatched. There are 15 residues in the CDR3. CDR3 sequence: CSAPQLAGGQETQYF. Here the CDR3 DNA reads TGCAGTGCTCCTCAACTAGCGGGGGGACAAGAGACCCAGTACTTC.

This clonotype was picked up a small number of times. The chain couples TRBV6-1 to TRBJ1-1; D is perhaps TRBD1 (6 bases). Trimming stripped 7 bases from V and 5 bases from J, with 17 bases between. The germline V gene has CDR1 MNHNS and CDR2 SASEGT. This CDR3 has 14 residues. The CDR3 spells CASTFRGRGTEAFF. CDR3 bases: TGTGCCAGCACCTTTCGGGGGCGAGGTACTGAAGCTTTCTTT.

The chain joins TRBV29-1 to TRBJ1-5; 7 bases agree with TRBD1. Germline V gives CDR1 SQVTM, CDR2 ANQGSEA. The CDR3 sequence is 14 residues long. J gave up 3 bases and V 4 bases, and 6 bases lay outside the gene matches. CDR3 nucleotides: TGCAGCGTTGTGACAGGGACGATCAATCAGCCCCAGCATTTT. This gives the protein CSVVTGTINQPQHF.

The table lists this clonotype with many counts. V gene TRBV27 combines with J gene TRBJ2-1, with D unclear. V gave up 3 bases and J gave up 1 base, with 10 bases separating them. The length of the CDR3 is 15 residues. The V gene's germline CDR1 is MNHEY and CDR2 SMNVEV (reference sequence). The CDR3 nucleotides are TGTGCCAGCAGTTTTGGCGGAGATTCCTACAATGAGCAGTTCTTC. Protein: CASSFGGDSYNEQFF.

This chain links TRBV11-3 with TRBJ2-1; 9 bases are shared with TRBD1. Germline V gene lookup returns CDR1 SGHNT and CDR2 YENEEA. Trimming cost V 5 bases and J 1 base; bases outside gene matches: 3. This CDR3 is 15 amino acids long. DNA for the CDR3: TGTGCCAGCAGCCGACAGGGGGTTTCCTACAATGAGCAGTTCTTC. Residues: CASSRQGVSYNEQFF. Looking up the rest from reference TRBV11-3 and TRBJ2-1 gives the full variable domain: EAGVVQSPRYKIIEKKQPVAFWCNPISGHNTLYWYLQNLGQGPELLIRYENEEAVDDSQLPKDRFSAERLKGVDSTLKIQPAELGDSAVYLCASSRQGVSYNEQFFGPGTRLTVL.

The rearrangement links TRBV28 to TRBJ1-1; 7 bases fit TRBD1. Germline V CDR1 and CDR2: MDHEN, SYDVKM. J gave up 4 bases and V 6 bases, and 8 bases lay outside the gene matches. The CDR3 covers 14 residues. CDR3 sequence reads: CASSLQGWGTEAFF. CDR3 DNA: TGTGCCAGCAGCTTACAGGGGTGGGGCACTGAAGCTTTCTTT. Full variable domain (rest looked up from reference TRBV28 and TRBJ1-1): DVKVTQSSRYLVKRTGEKVFLECVQDMDHENMFWYRQDPGLGLRLIYFSYDVKMKEKGDIPEGYSVSREKKERFSLILESASTNQTSMYLCASSLQGWGTEAFFGQGTRLTVV.

V usage is TRBV6-2 or TRBV6-3 and J usage is TRBJ2-1; 7 bases line up with TRBD2. The CDR3 length is 16 residues. Germline V CDR1 and CDR2: MNHEY, SVGEGT. The J segment lost 6 bases and the V segment lost 2 bases, leaving 10 bases of the junction unmatched. CDR3 sequence reads: CASSYGGGHLVNEQFF. For the CDR3, the DNA is TGTGCCAGCAGTTACGGCGGGGGTCATCTTGTCAATGAGCAGTTCTTC.

The chain uses TRBV19 and TRBJ1-5; D perhaps matches TRBD1 (5 bases). This CDR3 is 14 amino acids long. Germline values: CDR1 LNHDA, CDR2 SQIVND (reference sequence). V gave up 10 bases and J gave up 9 bases, with 22 bases separating them. The CDR3: CATSTAIPQGPQHF. The CDR3 DNA reads as TGTGCCACAAGCACGGCGATACCCCAGGGGCCCCAGCATTTT.

The chain uses TRBV18 and TRBJ2-1; a weak D match, TRBD2 (6 bases). The CDR3 spans 14 residues. V lost 0 bases, J lost 6 bases, and 9 bases lay in between. Germline V lookup: CDR1 KGHSH, CDR2 LQKENI. CDR3 coding DNA: TGTGCCAGCTCACCACCGAGACTAGGCAATGAGCAGTTCTTC. It yields the protein CASSPPRLGNEQFF. Full variable domain (outside the CDR3, taken from reference TRBV18 and TRBJ2-1): NAGVMQNPRHLVRRRGQEARLRCSPMKGHSHVYWYRQLPEEGLKFMVYLQKENIIDESGMPKERFSAEFPKEGPSILRIQQVVRGDSAAYFCASSPPRLGNEQFFGPGTRLTVL.

V is TRBV4-1 and J is TRBJ1-6; D may be TRBD1 (6 bases). CDR1 is MGHRA, CDR2 YSYEKL, per germline. The CDR3 runs to 17 residues. V was cut by 8 bases and J by 10 bases, with 27 bases left in between. As DNA, the CDR3 is TGCGCCAGCGGAGAAAGCCGGGCGGGGGCGATGAGGTCACCCCTCCACTTT. Amino acid sequence: CASGESRAGAMRSPLHF.

V gene TRBV28 combines with J gene TRBJ2-7; TRBD1 or TRBD2 may be the D gene (6 bases each). V was clipped by 5 bases and J by 4 bases, with 15 bases between them. The CDR3 has 14 residues. Germline V gene lookup returns CDR1 MDHEN and CDR2 SYDVKM. In DNA, the CDR3 is TGTGCCAGCAGTGAGGGGGGAACGGGTTACGAGCAGTACTTC. Its translation is CASSEGGTGYEQYF.

This clonotype came up a few times. This chain links TRBV20-1 with TRBJ2-7; possible D gene TRBD2, 6 bases. The CDR3 contains 12 residues. V was shortened by 4 bases and J by 3 bases, with 10 bases between the two germline ends. Germline V gene data show CDR1 as DFQATT and CDR2 as SNEGSKA (reference sequence). The CDR3 DNA follows: TGCAGTGCTAACCCGCGGGGCTACGAGCAGTACTTC. Translated, it gives CSANPRGYEQYF.

Many counts were recorded for this clonotype. The chain is built from TRBV15 and TRBJ1-1, with D perhaps matching TRBD1 (6 bases). V was trimmed by 5 bases and J by 6 bases, leaving 16 bases between them. Germline CDR1 LNHNV, CDR2 YYDKDF (reference sequence). This CDR3 is built from 14 residues. CDR3 amino acids: CATSGASRGAEAFF. The CDR3 DNA reads TGTGCCACCAGCGGGGCTTCCAGGGGAGCTGAAGCTTTCTTT.

The CDR3 here is CASIKRDRFSYEQYF. CDR3 coding DNA: TGTGCCAGCATCAAAAGGGACAGGTTCTCCTACGAGCAGTACTTC. The V call is TRBV6-1, the J call TRBJ2-7; 8 bases match TRBD1. The CDR3 is 15 residues long. V trimming: 7 bases; J trimming: 0 bases; junction bases outside the gene matches: 8. Germline V CDR1 and CDR2: MNHNS, SASEGT.

This chain links TRBV10-2 with TRBJ1-2; 9 nucleotides align to TRBD1. The germline gives CDR1 WSHSY, CDR2 SAAADI. With 4 bases clipped from V and 7 bases from J, the junction kept 4 bases outside the gene matches. The CDR3 sequence is 13 residues long. CDR3 DNA sequence: TGCGCCAGCAGTGCACAGGGGGCTGCTGGCTACACCTTC. Protein sequence: CASSAQGAAGYTF.

This clonotype was seen a handful of times. CDR3: CATRGGVNTEAFF. In nucleotides, the CDR3 is TGTGCCACCCGGGGGGGTGTGAACACTGAAGCTTTCTTT. V is TRBV7-9 and J is TRBJ1-1, with a tentative D call TRBD1 (5 bases). Trimming took off 10 bases at V and 0 bases at J, with 12 bases between the two ends. The V gene's germline CDR1 is SEHNR and CDR2 FQNEAQ (reference sequence). This CDR3 spans 13 amino acids. Together with reference TRBV7-9 and TRBJ1-1, the CDR3 gives the full variable domain: DTGVSQNPRHKITKRGQNVTFRCDPISEHNRLYWYRQTLGQGPEFLTYFQNEAQLEKSRLLSDRFSAERPKGSFSTLEIQRTEQGDSAMYLCATRGGVNTEAFFGQGTRLTVV.